This T cell receptor (beta chain) was identified during a study of cytomegalovirus exposure and HLA in healthy donors listed by TCRdb under 2017. General notes on the study: An earlier analysis of 587 of the donors reported 276 Gb of sequence data and 117 million unique TCR beta sequences obtained from roughly 180 million T cells. To predict cytomegalovirus infection status, the study brought together high-throughput TCR immunosequencing, statistical association of individual TCRs with disease status, and machine learning. To decide whether each TCR beta V gene segment behaved as functional or pseudogenic, an earlier analysis of some 580 of the donors relied on high-throughput TCR beta sequencing. Approximately 310 gigabases of sequencing data and approximately 93 million unique TCR sequences were included in an early release covering about 700 HLA-typed donors. In the later analysis, no new phenotypic data were used to find candidate immune exposures; instead, reliance was placed on TCR beta sequences and their occurrence across donors. Across around 400 genotyped donors of the cohort, an average of approximately 240,000 unique TCR beta nucleotide sequences per donor were sequenced, and roughly 17% of those sequences were non-productive. Class I and class II HLA loci were covered by the typing at four-digit resolution. Four or five DR-DQ haplotypes were handled as single units for association and clustering because linkage in the cohort was strong. The number of donors typed differed by locus, with about 629-640 for A, B, C, DRB1 and DQB1, 522 for DQA1, over 600 for DPA1, and about 450 for DPB1. A later genetic analysis used genome-wide SNP genotypes for about 55% of the 666 donors, treating that subset as a discovery cohort. The aim of the study was to test whether cataloging public T cell receptors could identify signatures of past pathogen exposure. Using immunosequencing, the study profiled T cell repertoires from around 670 subjects and related those repertoires to cytomegalovirus serostatus. A later analysis re-examined previously published TCR beta repertoires from 600 to 700 donors and added high-resolution HLA genotyping to investigate patterns of TCR occurrence. All discovery cohort repertoires had been generated on a single sequencing platform. Among the approximately 400 genotyped donors, approximately 81% belonged to the genetic ancestry cluster associated with self-reported Caucasian donors. Along with the roughly 670-subject first cohort, a separate validation cohort of over a hundred different subjects was used. Donor age, sex, ethnicity and CMV serostatus were collected together with the repertoire data. Results and caveats for the whole study, not just this receptor: Most TCR sequences were observed very rarely across donors, whereas some public TCRs were present in many individuals. Assigning TCR associations to individual alleles was difficult when HLA alleles, especially DR and DQ, strongly co-occurred. Compared with the 666-donor mean, donors in an Asian-associated ancestry cluster had fewer N-insertions in productive TCRs, according to a later genetic analysis. It was suggested by the authors that the approach could potentially be generalized to other disease states and immunological phenotypes. A group of highly shared sequence variants was considered likely to be a technical artifact of the sequencing pipeline. A further reported finding was that TCR beta sequences accurately predicted the HLA-A and HLA-B alleles for most subjects in the first cohort. In a later genetic analysis, a missense DCLRE1C variant was associated with V-gene and J-gene trimming of TCR beta chains, and the association was replicated in an independent cohort. Roughly uniform sequencing depth across donors was assumed in presence/absence analyses, although this assumption may not hold. Because some donors lacked HLA typing at each locus, the association tests relied only on the typed subset. According to a later analysis, most CMV-associated TCR beta chains appeared to be HLA-restricted, and the HLA associations seemed to be driven largely by CMV exposure. In a later analysis, HLA-associated TCR beta chains were found to be more clonally expanded and to have lower generation probabilities than equally common non-associated chains. In both the original and validation cohorts, the classifier was reported to diagnose cytomegalovirus status with high specificity and sensitivity. Immune exposure information for the cohort was limited to CMV serostatus. The 87-base-pair reads could not distinguish some IMGT-functional V segments, including TRBV6-2 and TRBV6-3, so those segments were excluded. A later analysis associated 16,951 TCR beta sequences with specific HLA alleles at a false discovery rate of 0.05. In vitro tests confirmed that a few of the cytomegalovirus-associated TCR beta chains recognize cytomegalovirus antigens. According to a later analysis, TCR association rates differed among HLA loci, with DRB1 alleles showing the most associated TCRs and HLA-C alleles showing the fewest. In a later analysis, several top co-occurrence clusters were reported to appear linked to parvovirus B19, influenza, CMV and Epstein-Barr virus. Roughly 17 rarely observed V segments, including chromosome 9 orphons, were excluded from the earlier analysis of about 500 of the donors because counts were too low. Correlated functional status among segregating V segments might reflect linkage disequilibrium, but an unknown experimental factor could not be ruled out. An earlier analysis of approximately 540 of the donors showed that most TCR beta V segments appeared in productive rearrangements either about 90% or about 30% of the time, which broadly matched IMGT annotations. In the study, 150 to 200 TCR beta chains were listed as associated with cytomegalovirus. The cohort was sequenced for TCR beta chains only, and without alpha or paired-chain data the features that could be detected were limited.

The method behind the library was the immunoSEQ multiplex PCR assay. The multiplex PCR relied on a mix of 60 forward primers for TCR Vbeta segments and 13 reverse primers for TCR Jbeta segments. Amplification of the CDR3 region of rearranged TCR beta genes was performed with a multiplex PCR assay on genomic DNA. Amplified TCR beta libraries were sequenced as 87-base-pair reads on the Illumina HiSeq System. On the authors' methods: Across the roughly 700 repertoires, a later analysis counted approximately 83 million unique TCR beta chains, 9.5 million to 12 million of which were shared by at least two donors. A nearest-neighbor algorithm error-corrected the raw reads and collapsed the reads into unique sequences, merging closely related sequences to remove PCR and sequencing errors. V, D and J gene segments were assigned by aligning CDR3 sequences to IMGT reference sequences. Each retained sequence needed at least a six-nucleotide match to both a V gene segment and a J gene segment. Rearrangements were called productive when the CDR3 lacked stop codons and stayed in frame with V and J; all others were non-productive. CDR3 was defined according to IMGT convention as the region running from the second conserved V-encoded cysteine to the conserved J-encoded phenylalanine. Sequences without an unambiguous match to a single V gene segment were excluded from the earlier analysis of about 600 of the donors. In an earlier analysis of 587 of the donors, V segments were called functional above 56.7% productive rearrangements and were called segregating when the between-donor standard deviation exceeded 5%. A statistical classification framework was built to diagnose cytomegalovirus status from the catalog of TCR beta chain sequences. V and J gene assignment, in a later analysis, came from comparing TCR nucleotide sequences with IMGT/GENE-DB human TR gene sequences. A later analysis assigned CDR3 sequences and most-parsimonious VDJ recombination scenarios with the TCRdist pipeline. In a later analysis, each TCR beta chain was defined by its CDR3 amino acid sequence together with its V-gene family, and reads without a unique V-gene family were excluded. A later analysis removed 450 to 600 highly shared, low-generation-probability nucleotide sequences to deal with suspected cross-contamination and a sequencing artifact. For each public chain, a later analysis derived a clonal expansion index from normalized ranks of inferred template counts within each repertoire. In a later analysis, generation probabilities were computed with a VDJ recombination model fitted to out-of-frame rearrangements, and the resulting probabilities were checked against IGoR. A later analysis scored TCR-TCR, TCR-HLA and TCR-CMV co-occurrence with hypergeometric tests, applying a repertoire-size bias correction to TCR pairs. In a later analysis, false discovery rates were estimated by permuting HLA or CMV assignments 20 times. In a later analysis, co-occurring TCRs were grouped with DBSCAN, and TCRdist sequence similarity was added when clustering was performed within HLA-allele-positive subsets. Repertoires with fewer than 30,000 or more than 120,000 public chains were left out of co-occurrence clustering, as were about 5 repertoires with anomalous nucleotide sharing. In its TCRdb copy, this immuneACCESS table keeps in-frame sequences only and misses some clones. Where compared with another copy, unresolved V genes explain less than half of these, and the others have no known cause. Clone size and V and J calls were adopted from that table, with D and trimming inferred from the DNA. This sample holds roughly 170,000 clones; about 75% were observed only once. The leading ten clones occupy more than 2.5% of the sample.

Points on this clone: Its antigen is still unknown. No base quality information exists; no much larger clone differs at one position.

The junction carries 11 bases between V and J, which are trimmed by 5 bases and 1 base respectively. CDR1 GTSNPN and CDR2 SVGIG were looked up in the germline V gene (reference sequence). The CDR3 numbers 13 residues from cysteine through phenylalanine. The retained sequence is limited to the CDR3, 39 bases, with the frame set at the first base. The cohort consisted of more than 650 healthy bone marrow donors. At the time of sampling, all cohort members were nominally healthy, though unrecorded immune exposures were likely present. The donor tested CMV seronegative and was one of the 352 seronegative cohort members. Every donor gave a peripheral blood sample, and the peripheral blood mononuclear cells from that sample were used for TCR beta sequencing. Genomic DNA was extracted from the blood cell samples with the Qiagen DNeasy Blood Extraction Kit.

The sequence was collected from a female donor in good health and CMV-seronegative. In this chain, TRBV30 is recombined with TRBJ1-1; TRBD1 is a possible D gene, resting on 6 matching bases. The sequenced sample consisted of PBMCs. The DNA is TGTGCCTGGGGGGGACACGGGAACACTGAAGCTTTCTTT. This sequence encodes CAWGGHGNTEAFF.